This TCR beta chain was documented in a study of memory CD4+ T cells and cytomegalovirus serostatus (dated 2019 in TCRdb). Some background on the complete study: A total of about 33 healthy Belgian adults, of whom 9 were CMV seropositive and about 25 were CMV seronegative, were included in the cohort. To replicate a published TCR-based CMV serostatus classifier, the study sequenced CD4+ memory TCRbeta repertoires from a Belgian cohort whose cytomegalovirus serostatus was known. The full study reports these points: On the Belgian cohort, the classifier built on the original framework reached a median bootstrapped AUC of 0.95, with a 95% CI of 0.76-1.00. For CMV serostatus prediction, a median bootstrapped AUC of approximately 0.95 was reached with the original framework, and a median bootstrapped AUC of roughly 0.92 was reached with a US-trained random forest. Unlike the original study, which covered naive and memory CD4+ and CD8+ populations, the Belgian study sequenced only CD4+CD45RO+ memory cells. The results were interpreted as suggesting that the CMV-associated TCR signature is mostly present in the CD4+ memory repertoire. Among the 150 to 200 previously reported CMV-associated TCRbeta sequences, some 67 showed up in the CD4+ memory repertoires, with each one found in between one and five individuals.

V is pared back by 5 bases and J by 4 bases, with 17 bases lying between the germline termini. The CDR3, from cysteine to phenylalanine, totals 15 residues. Only the CDR3 part of the read is kept: 45 bases, read in frame from the first base. CDR1 is given as SGHVS and CDR2 as FNYEAQ, both from the germline V gene. To note about this clone: The specificity of this receptor is unknown. One base away there is no much larger clone; base qualities are not given.

Single viable CD3+CD4+CD8-CD45RO+ cells were sorted as memory CD4+ T cells on a FACSAria II. CMV serostatus was determined using a Roche Elecsys assay that detects serum IgG against CMV pp150, pp28, p38 and p52. After the samples were thawed, total CD4+ T cells were enriched through positive selection using CD4 magnetic microbeads. Samples originated from another study that specifically interrogated the CD4+ T cell memory repertoire. Following standard operating procedures, peripheral blood mononuclear cells were isolated and cryopreserved, while serum was kept at -80 degrees C. The staining relied on CD3-PerCP (BW264/56), CD4-APC (RPA-T4), CD45RO-PE (UCHT1) and CD8-Pacific Orange (3B5) antibodies, and Sytox blue was used to exclude non-viable cells. The Quick-DNA Microprep Kit was used to extract genomic DNA from the sorted cells. Amplification of TCRbeta DNA was done with the immunoSEQ hsTCRbeta kit, following the protocol from the manufacturer. An Illumina MiSeq instrument was used to sequence the TCRbeta libraries. In the paper's pipeline: Following removal of out-of-frame sequences, 2 million to 2.5 million distinct TCRbeta sequences were retained, with an average of about 63,000 per individual. Each individual was scored by the count of around 160 previously reported CMV-associated TCRbeta sequences and the total productive distinct TCRbeta count. A beta-binomial model was reimplemented in Python, and scikit-learn random forests with default parameters were trained on data from the US cohort. Classifier performance on the Belgian cohort was summarized as median AUC with percentile confidence intervals over 10,000 bootstrap iterations. TCRdb holds this immuneACCESS table with in-frame rearrangements only. Some clones are missing; in checked studies, unresolved V genes explain under half, and the rest has no known cause. From that table come the V and J calls and clone size; the DNA was used to work out D and trimming. This sample gives more than 55,000 clones in total; roughly four fifths of them show up just once. The biggest ten clones account for about 1% of the sample.

The chain links TRBV7-6 with TRBJ1-1; TRBD1 could be the D gene, as 6 bases match. This sequence originates from an adult in good health and CMV-seronegative. Sequenced material: memory CD4+ T cells from blood. The CDR3 in this case is CASSQDQGIRTEAFF. The sequenced DNA is TGTGCCAGCAGCCAAGACCAGGGGATTCGCACTGAAGCTTTCTTT. The CDR3, completed at both ends by the reference TRBV7-6 and TRBJ1-1 genes, gives the full variable domain GAGVSQSPRYKVTKRGQDVALRCDPISGHVSLYWYRQALGQGPEFLTYFNYEAQQDKSGLPNDRFSAERPEGSISTLTIQRTEQRDSAMYRCASSQDQGIRTEAFFGQGTRLTVV.